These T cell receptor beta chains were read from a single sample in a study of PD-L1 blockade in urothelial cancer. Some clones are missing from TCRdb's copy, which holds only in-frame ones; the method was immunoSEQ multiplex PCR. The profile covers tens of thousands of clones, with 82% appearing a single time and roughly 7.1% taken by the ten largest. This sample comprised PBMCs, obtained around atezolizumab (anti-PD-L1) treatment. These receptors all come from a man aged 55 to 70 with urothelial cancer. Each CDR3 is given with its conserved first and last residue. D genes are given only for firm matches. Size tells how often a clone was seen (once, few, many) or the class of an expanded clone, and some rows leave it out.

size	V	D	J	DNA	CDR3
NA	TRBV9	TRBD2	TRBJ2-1	TGTGCCAGCAGCGTAGGTACCGGGGGGATCTACAATGAGCAGTTCTTC	CASSVGTGGIYNEQFF
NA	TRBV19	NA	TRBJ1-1	TGTGCCAGTAGTATAGGCCCAGGGGCGCACTCTGAAGCTTTCTTT	CASSIGPGAHSEAFF
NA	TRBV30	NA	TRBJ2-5	TGTGCCTGGAGCGCGACTTTTGAGACCCAGTACTTC	CAWSATFETQYF
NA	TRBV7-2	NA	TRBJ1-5	TGTGCCAGCAGCTTAGCGCAGGGGAGCAATCAGCCCCAGCATTTT	CASSLAQGSNQPQHF
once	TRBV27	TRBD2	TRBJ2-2	TGTGCCAGCAGGGGCGGACTAGCTCTCGGGGAGCTGTTTTTT	CASRGGLALGELFF
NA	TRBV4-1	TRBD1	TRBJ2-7	TGCGCCAGCAGCCGAGGGACAGGGAATTACGAGCAGTACTTC	CASSRGTGNYEQYF
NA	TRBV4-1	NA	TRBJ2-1	TGCGCCAGCAGCCAAGAATCCGGCTACAATGAGCAGTTCTTC	CASSQESGYNEQFF
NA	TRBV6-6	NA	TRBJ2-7	TGTGCCACCAGGGTCGGTTCGGGGGTCTACGAGCAGTACTTC	CATRVGSGVYEQYF
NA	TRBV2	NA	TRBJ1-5	TGTGCCAGCAGTGAAGCCAGAGGGCTGGGGCAGCCCCAGCATTTT	CASSEARGLGQPQHF
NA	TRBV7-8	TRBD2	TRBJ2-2	TGTGCCAGCAGCGCCCGCGGGGGGGCGGGGACCGGGGAGCTGTTTTTT	CASSARGGAGTGELFF
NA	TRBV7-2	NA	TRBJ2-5	TGTGCCAGCAGCTTAAGGGGGGGACCAGGGACCCAGTACTTC	CASSLRGGPGTQYF
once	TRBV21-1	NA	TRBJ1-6	TGTGCCAGCAGCAAAGTTGAGGCAGGGGGCCCCGGCGACTCCTATAATTCACCCCTCCACTTT	CASSKVEAGGPGDSYNSPLHF
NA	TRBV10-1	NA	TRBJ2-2	TGCGCCAGCAGTGACTACGACTCCACCGGGGAGCTGTTTTTT	CASSDYDSTGELFF
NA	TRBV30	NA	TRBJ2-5	TGTGCCTGGAGTGTAGGGGGAGAGACCCAGTACTTC	CAWSVGGETQYF
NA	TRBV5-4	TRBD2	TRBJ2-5	TGTGCCAGCAGCTCACTAGCGGGGAGAGAGACCCAGTACTTC	CASSSLAGRETQYF
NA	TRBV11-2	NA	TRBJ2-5	TGTGCCAGCAGCTTAGGGCGGGACAGCCTTTATGAGACCCAGTACTTC	CASSLGRDSLYETQYF
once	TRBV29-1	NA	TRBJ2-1	TGCAGCGTTGGGGGGCGGGAGCAGTTCTTC	CSVGGREQFF
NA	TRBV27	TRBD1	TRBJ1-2	TGTGCCAGCAGTGTAAACAGGGGACAAATCTATGGCTACACCTTC	CASSVNRGQIYGYTF
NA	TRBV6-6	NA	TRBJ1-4	TGTGCCAGCAGTTACTACCCTATGGTGGGCGAAAAACTGTTTTTT	CASSYYPMVGEKLFF
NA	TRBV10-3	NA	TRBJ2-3	TGTGCCATCAGTCGAGACCCTAGCGTGGGACCAAGGCCAGATACGCAGTATTTT	CAISRDPSVGPRPDTQYF
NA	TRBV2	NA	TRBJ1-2	TGTGCCAGCAGATTGGACAGTAAGGATGGCTACACCTTC	CASRLDSKDGYTF
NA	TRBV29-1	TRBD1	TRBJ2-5	TGCAGCGTTGAACGAGACAGGGGGCGACGTGAGACCCAGTACTTC	CSVERDRGRRETQYF
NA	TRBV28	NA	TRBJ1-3	TGTGCCAGCAGTAGCCTACAGGTTAGGATAGCATATTTT	CASSSLQVRIAYF
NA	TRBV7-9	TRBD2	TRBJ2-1	TGTGCCAGCAGCCTCAGGACTAGCGGGGATGAGCAGTTCTTC	CASSLRTSGDEQFF
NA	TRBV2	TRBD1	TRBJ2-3	TGTGCCAGCCACAGGGGGCGAGGCACAGATACGCAGTATTTT	CASHRGRGTDTQYF
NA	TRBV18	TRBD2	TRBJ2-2	TGTGCCAGCTCACCACGGGTTCGGAGCGGGGGTTACACCGGGGAGCTGTTTTTT	CASSPRVRSGGYTGELFF
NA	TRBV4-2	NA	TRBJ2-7	TGTGCCAGCAGCCAAGATGGCATCTTAACCTACGAGCAGTACTTC	CASSQDGILTYEQYF
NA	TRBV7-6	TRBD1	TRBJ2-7	TGTGCCAGCAGCTTAGGGAGGTCTGACAGGGGAGGAGAGCAGTACTTC	CASSLGRSDRGGEQYF
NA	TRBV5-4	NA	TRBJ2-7	TGTGCCAGCAGCTTTGACAGGTTGAGGCAGTACTTC	CASSFDRLRQYF
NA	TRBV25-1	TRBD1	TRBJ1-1	TGTGCCAGCAGTGAGAGCAGGGGGCTTACTGAAGCTTTCTTT	CASSESRGLTEAFF
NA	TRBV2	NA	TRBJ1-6	TGTGCCAGCAGTGTGGACAGTTATAATTCACCCCTCCACTTT	CASSVDSYNSPLHF
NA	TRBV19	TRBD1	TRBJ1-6	TGTGCCAGTAGTAAAGGGGCGGGACAGGGAAGAAAAAATTCACCCCTCCACTTT	CASSKGAGQGRKNSPLHF
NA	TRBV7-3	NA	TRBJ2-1	TGTGCCAGCAGCTTAGGGCCCCCCAATGAGCAGTTCTTC	CASSLGPPNEQFF
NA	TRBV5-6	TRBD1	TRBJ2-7	TGTGCCAGCAGCTTGCAGGGGGCGAACTACGAGCAGTACTTC	CASSLQGANYEQYF
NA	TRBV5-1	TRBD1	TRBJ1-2	TGCGCCAGCAGCTTGGAAACAGGGGGCGCCCATGTCTATGGCTACACCTTC	CASSLETGGAHVYGYTF
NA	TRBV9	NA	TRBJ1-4	TGTGCCAGCAGCGTAGGCCTATTTAATGAAAAACTGTTTTTT	CASSVGLFNEKLFF
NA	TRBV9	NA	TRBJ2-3	TGTGCCAGCAGCGTAGGTAGCGGAGATACGCAGTATTTT	CASSVGSGDTQYF
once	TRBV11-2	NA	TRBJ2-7	TGTGCCAGCAGCCCGAGGACAGTACAGATTCCCTACGAGCAGTACTTC	CASSPRTVQIPYEQYF
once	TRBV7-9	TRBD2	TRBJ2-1	TGTGCCAGCAGCCCTGCCCCTAGCGGGGGTATTTTGCTCTTC	CASSPAPSGGILLF
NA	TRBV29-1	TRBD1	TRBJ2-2	TGCAGCGTTGGAGGAGGACAGGGGGCGGACGGGGAGCTGTTTTTT	CSVGGGQGADGELFF
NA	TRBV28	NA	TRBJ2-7	TGTGCCAGCATGGCGGGAAGCTCCTACGAGCAGTACTTC	CASMAGSSYEQYF
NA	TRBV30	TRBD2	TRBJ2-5	TGTGCCTGGAGTGCGGTGCGACTAGCGGGGCAAGAGACCCAGTACTTC	CAWSAVRLAGQETQYF
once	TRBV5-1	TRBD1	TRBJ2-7	TGCGCCAGCAGCTTATCAGGGGGCTTTTACGAGCAGTACTTC	CASSLSGGFYEQYF
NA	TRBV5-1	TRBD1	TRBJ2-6	TGCGCCAGCAGCTTGGCCCAGGGGGTGATAAACTCTGGGGCCAACGTCCTGACTTTC	CASSLAQGVINSGANVLTF
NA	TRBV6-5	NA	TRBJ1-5	TGTGCCAGCAGTAGGGGGGGACCCCACGGTCAGCCCCAGCATTTT	CASSRGGPHGQPQHF
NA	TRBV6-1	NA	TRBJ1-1	TGTGCCAGCAGTGAAGAGGGGAGGCACACTGAAGCTTTCTTT	CASSEEGRHTEAFF
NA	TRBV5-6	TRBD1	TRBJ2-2	TGTGCCAGCAGCCGTGGGACAGGGCGAACCGGGGAGCTGTTTTTT	CASSRGTGRTGELFF
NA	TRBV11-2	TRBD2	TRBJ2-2	TGTGCCAGCAGCTCGGCTAGCGGATCGAACACCGGGGAGCTGTTTTTT	CASSSASGSNTGELFF
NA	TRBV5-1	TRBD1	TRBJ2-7	TGCGGTGGACAGGTTTGGTGCGAGCAGTACTTC	CGGQVWCEQYF
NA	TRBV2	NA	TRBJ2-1	TGTGCCAGCAGTGGAGGTCTTACTAGTTACAATGAGCAGTTCTTC	CASSGGLTSYNEQFF
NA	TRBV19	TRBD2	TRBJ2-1	TGTGCCAGTAGTCCTAGCGGGGGGCCGAACAATGAGCAGTTCTTC	CASSPSGGPNNEQFF
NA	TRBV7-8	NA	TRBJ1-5	TGTGCCAGCAGCTTAACGTTTGGCCAAGGAGGTCAGCCCCAGCATTTT	CASSLTFGQGGQPQHF
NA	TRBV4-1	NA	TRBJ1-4	TGCGCCAGCAGCCTCGCAGGATTTAATGAAAAACTGTTTTTT	CASSLAGFNEKLFF
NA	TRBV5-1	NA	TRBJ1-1	TGCGCCAGCAGCTTGGACGGCGACAGCCCTGAAGCTTTCTTT	CASSLDGDSPEAFF
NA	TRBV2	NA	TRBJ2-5	TGTGCCAGCAGCAGGGCCCAAGAGACCCAGTACTTC	CASSRAQETQYF
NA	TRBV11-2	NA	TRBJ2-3	TGTGCCAGCAGCTTAGAGGACTCTAGGGATACGCAGTATTTT	CASSLEDSRDTQYF
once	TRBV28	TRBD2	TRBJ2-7	TGTGCCAGCAGTCCGGGACTAGCGGTATACGAGCAGTACTTC	CASSPGLAVYEQYF
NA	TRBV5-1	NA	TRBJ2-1	TGCGCCAGCAGCTTGCCCGACCAGGGGGGTGAGCAGTTCTTC	CASSLPDQGGEQFF
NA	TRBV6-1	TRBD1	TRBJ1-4	TGTGCCAGCAGTGAAGGGGACAGGAGCTGGGAAAAACTGTTTTTT	CASSEGDRSWEKLFF
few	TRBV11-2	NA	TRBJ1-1	TGTGCCAGCAGCACCGCGGGGGTCGCGGGGGCTTTCTTT	CASSTAGVAGAFF